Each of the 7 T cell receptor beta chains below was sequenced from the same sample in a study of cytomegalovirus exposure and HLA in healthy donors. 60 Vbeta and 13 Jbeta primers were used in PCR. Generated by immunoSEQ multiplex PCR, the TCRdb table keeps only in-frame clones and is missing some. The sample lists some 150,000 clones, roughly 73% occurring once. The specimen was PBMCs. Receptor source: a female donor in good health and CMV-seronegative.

Here the CDR3 DNA reads TGTGCCAGTAGTATATCTGCGGGAGGGCAGCAGTTCTTC. This encodes CASSISAGGQQFF. The J gene is TRBJ2-1, the V gene TRBV19; 9 nucleotides agree with TRBD2. CDR1 and CDR2 (germline): LNHDA, SQIVND (reference sequence). The length of the CDR3 is 13 residues. The V and J ends lost 2 bases and 11 bases, in that order; junction bases with no gene match: 4.

In DNA form, the CDR3 reads TGTGCCAGTAGCCCCAATAGGTGGGGGCAGGACATTCAGTACTTC. It encodes CASSPNRWGQDIQYF. V usage is TRBV19 and J usage is TRBJ2-4, with a possible D match to TRBD1 (6 bases). The CDR3 sequence is 15 residues long. Trimming left V 6 bases short and J 8 bases short, with 20 bases between. Germline lookup yields CDR1 LNHDA and CDR2 SQIVND (reference sequence).

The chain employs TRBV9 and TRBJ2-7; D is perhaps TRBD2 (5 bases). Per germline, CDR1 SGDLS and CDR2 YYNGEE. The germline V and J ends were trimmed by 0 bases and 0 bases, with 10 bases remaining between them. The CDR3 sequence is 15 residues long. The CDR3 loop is CASSVGGPSSYEQYF. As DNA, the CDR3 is TGTGCCAGCAGCGTAGGAGGGCCGAGCTCCTACGAGCAGTACTTC.

The CDR3 loop is CASSGKTSGAASEQFF. The CDR3 coding sequence is TGTGCCAGCAGCGGAAAGACTAGCGGGGCCGCCTCCGAGCAGTTCTTC. The chain joins TRBV9 to TRBJ2-1, with 11 bases lining up with TRBD2. CDR3 size: 16 residues. J was trimmed by 10 bases and V by 3 bases; bases with no gene match: 12. Germline-derived CDR1 and CDR2 are SGDLS and YYNGEE. Drawing the rest from reference TRBV9 and TRBJ2-1, the complete variable domain is DSGVTQTPKHLITATGQRVTLRCSPRSGDLSVYWYQQSLDQGLQFLIQYYNGEERAKGNILERFSAQQFPDLHSELNLSSLELGDSALYFCASSGKTSGAASEQFFGPGTRLTVL.

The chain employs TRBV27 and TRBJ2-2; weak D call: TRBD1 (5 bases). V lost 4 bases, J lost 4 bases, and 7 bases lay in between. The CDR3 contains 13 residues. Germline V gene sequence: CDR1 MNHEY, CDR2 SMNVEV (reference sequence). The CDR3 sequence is CASSWGPTGELFF. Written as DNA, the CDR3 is TGTGCCAGCAGTTGGGGCCCCACCGGGGAGCTGTTTTTT.

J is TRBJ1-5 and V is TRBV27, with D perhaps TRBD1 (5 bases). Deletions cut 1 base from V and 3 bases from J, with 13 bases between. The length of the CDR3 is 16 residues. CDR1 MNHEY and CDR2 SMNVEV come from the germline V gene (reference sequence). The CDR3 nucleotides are TGTGCCAGCAGTTTATGGATAGGGGACTTCAATCAGCCCCAGCATTTT. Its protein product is CASSLWIGDFNQPQHF.

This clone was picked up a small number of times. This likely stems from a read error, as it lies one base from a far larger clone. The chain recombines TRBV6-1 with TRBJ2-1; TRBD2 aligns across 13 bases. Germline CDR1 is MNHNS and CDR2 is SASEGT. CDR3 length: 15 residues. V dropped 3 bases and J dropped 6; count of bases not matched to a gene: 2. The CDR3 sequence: CASSDTSGGANEQFF. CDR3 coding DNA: TGTGCCAGCAGTGACACTAGCGGGGGGGCCAATGAGCAGTTCTTC.